This T cell receptor (beta chain) was sequenced during a study of T cells in Graves' hyperthyroidism and ophthalmopathy. Regarding the study as a whole: The majority of expanded thyroid clonotypes above 0.001 also appeared in blood. Ophthalmopathy, which appeared later, was predicted by the model a median around 6 months before onset.

RNA transcripts yielded amplified TCR beta CDR3 regions. HTBI primers were employed in a first-round RT-PCR of the TCR CDR3. From the multiplex PCR reads, TCRdb called clonotypes with MiXCR, one entry per CDR3 protein. The sample lists hundreds of thousands of distinct CDR3 sequences; roughly 40% were seen once. The hyperthyroidism patients had all been newly diagnosed, and their disease duration was under 2 months. Their ages ranged from 18 to 65 years. Per the germline V gene, CDR1 is DFQATT and CDR2 is SNEGSKA (reference sequence). The CDR3 is made up of 13 amino acids. The trim removed 6 bases at V and 3 bases at J, leaving 2 bases unmatched. Comments on this clonotype: Its antigen is not identified.

The chain links TRBV20-1 to TRBJ2-6, with 7 positions matching TRBD2. The specimen sequenced was blood. The clonotype comes from a man younger than 30 with Graves' hyperthyroidism. CDR3 sequence: CSAGGFGANVLTF. The CDR3 nucleotides read TGCAGTGCCGGGGGGTTTGGGGCCAACGTCCTGACTTTC.